Given below is one T cell receptor beta chain in context. No cognate antigen has been identified for it. Base qualities are not provided; no much larger clone lies one nucleotide away. For CDR1 and CDR2, the germline V gene (reference sequence) lists LNHDA and SQIVND. Taken from cysteine to phenylalanine, the CDR3 has 14 residues. Only the CDR3 region is kept as DNA, spanning 42 bases read in frame from base 1. Between the V and J ends, shortened by 6 bases and 3 bases respectively, the junction contains 14 bases. This sample stems from a study of T cells in narcolepsy (dated by TCRdb to between 2018 and 2020). At the level of the whole study: Patients with narcolepsy type 1 or type 2 (NT1, NT2) were enrolled in the study together with healthy control donors. The study used TCR Vbeta sequencing to track clonotypes in blood and CSF while looking for autoreactive T cells in narcolepsy patients that target self-antigens of hypocretin neurons (hypocretin, TRIB2). Findings and caveats that apply to the study as a whole: Autoreactive clonotypes were reported to be detected serially in the blood of the same patients and of different patients, but not in the blood of healthy controls. Numbers of sequenced blood memory CD4+ clonotypes were comparable, with averages of some 39,000 in patients and 33,354 in controls. Certain blood memory CD4+ repertoires from patients and controls had no sequences that matched autoreactive T cell clones. HCRT-specific and TRIB2-specific autoreactive clonotypes were highlighted in plots that compared CD4+ T cell clonotypes in CSF versus blood from the same patient.

For TCR Vbeta sequencing, memory CD4+ T cells were sorted ex vivo from the peripheral blood of both healthy controls and narcolepsy patients. The library was made by the immunoSEQ multiplex PCR assay. What TCRdb holds here is the immuneACCESS table cut down to in-frame rearrangements. Part of the clones is not present; checked against another copy, under half of the missing clones reflect an unresolved V gene, and the others are unexplained. Present in this sample are approximately 28,000 clones, 75% to 85% of which were seen just once. The ten most abundant clones make up 3% to 4% of the sample. The chain is assembled from TRBV19 and TRBJ1-1; the D segment cannot be called with confidence. The receptor was derived from a human donor with narcolepsy. The material sequenced was CD45RA- memory CD4+ T cells from PBMCs. The intended sense of this specimen's cell subset or site label: memory T cells sorted ex vivo from peripheral blood. In nucleotides, the sequence is TGTGCCAGTAGCCCCATGTCCTACGACACTGAAGCTTTCTTT. The encoded protein is CASSPMSYDTEAFF.